This record covers a single T cell receptor beta chain. This CDR3 has 14 amino acids. CDR1 is SGHDT and CDR2 is YYEEEE in the germline V gene. Germline trimming cut 7 bases from V and 5 bases from J; bases unmatched to any gene: 8. This entry belongs to a study of OX40 agonist ivuxolimab in advanced cancers. About the research overall: Allowance was made for prior anti-PD-1, anti-PD-L1 or anti-CTLA-4 therapy, and 35% to 40% had some.

The method was immunoSEQ multiplex PCR; TCRdb's version includes in-frame clones alone and lacks a portion of them. The data show just over 50,000 clones, 88% seen once. The chain employs TRBV5-6 and TRBJ1-4; 7 bases are shared with TRBD1. The material sequenced was CD4+ or CD8+ T cells sorted from blood, taken in a trial of the OX40 agonist ivuxolimab. This TCR was recovered from an adult with an advanced solid tumor such as melanoma, head and neck, liver or kidney cancer. The CDR3 loop reads CASGTGTVNEKLFF. CDR3 bases: TGTGCCAGCGGAACCGGGACAGTGAATGAAAAACTGTTTTTT.